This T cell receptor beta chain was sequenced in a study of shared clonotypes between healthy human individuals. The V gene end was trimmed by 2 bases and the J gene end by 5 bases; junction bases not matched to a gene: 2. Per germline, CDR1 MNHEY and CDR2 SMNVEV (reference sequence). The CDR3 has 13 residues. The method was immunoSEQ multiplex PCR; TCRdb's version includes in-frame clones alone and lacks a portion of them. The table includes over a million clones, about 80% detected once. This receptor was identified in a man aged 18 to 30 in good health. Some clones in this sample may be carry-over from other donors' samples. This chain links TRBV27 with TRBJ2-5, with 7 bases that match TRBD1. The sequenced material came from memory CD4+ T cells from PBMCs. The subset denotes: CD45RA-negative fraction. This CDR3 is CASSLQGEETQYF. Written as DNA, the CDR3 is TGTGCCAGCAGTTTACAGGGGGAGGAGACCCAGTACTTC.